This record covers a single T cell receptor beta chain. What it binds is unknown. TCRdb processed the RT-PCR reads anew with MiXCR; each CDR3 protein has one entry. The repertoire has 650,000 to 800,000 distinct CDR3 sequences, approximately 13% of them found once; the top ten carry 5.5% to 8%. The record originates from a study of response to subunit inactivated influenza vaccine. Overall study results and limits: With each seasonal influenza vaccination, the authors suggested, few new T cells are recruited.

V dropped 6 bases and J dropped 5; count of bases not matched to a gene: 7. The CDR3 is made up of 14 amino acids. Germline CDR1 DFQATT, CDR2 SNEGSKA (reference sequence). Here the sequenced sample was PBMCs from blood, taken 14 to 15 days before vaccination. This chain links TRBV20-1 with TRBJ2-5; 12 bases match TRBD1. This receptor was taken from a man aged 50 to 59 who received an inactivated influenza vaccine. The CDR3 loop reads CSARWDRGRETQYF. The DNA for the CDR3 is TGCAGTGCCAGATGGGACAGGGGGCGGGAGACCCAGTACTTC.